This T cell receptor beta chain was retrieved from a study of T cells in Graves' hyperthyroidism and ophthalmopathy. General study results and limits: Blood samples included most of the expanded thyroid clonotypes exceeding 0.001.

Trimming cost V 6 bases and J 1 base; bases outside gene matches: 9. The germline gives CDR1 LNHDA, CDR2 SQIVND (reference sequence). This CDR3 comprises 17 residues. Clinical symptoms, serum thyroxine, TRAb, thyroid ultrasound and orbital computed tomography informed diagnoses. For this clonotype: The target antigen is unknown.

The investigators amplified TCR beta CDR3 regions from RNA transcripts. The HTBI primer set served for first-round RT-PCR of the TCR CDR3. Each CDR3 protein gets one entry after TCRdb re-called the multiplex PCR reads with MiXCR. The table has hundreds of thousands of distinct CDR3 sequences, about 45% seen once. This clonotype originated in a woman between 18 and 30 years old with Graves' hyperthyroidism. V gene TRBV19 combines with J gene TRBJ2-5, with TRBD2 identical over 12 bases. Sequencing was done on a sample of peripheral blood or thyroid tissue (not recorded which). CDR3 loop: CASSLYGLAGLQETQYF. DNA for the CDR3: TGTGCCAGTAGCTTGTACGGACTAGCGGGACTCCAAGAGACCCAGTACTTC.